These 13 T cell receptor beta chains were all obtained from the same sample, sequenced in a study of blood T cell repertoires in COVID-19 (dated by TCRdb to the early 2020s). The library was built by means of the immunoSEQ multiplex PCR assay. Entries here come from immuneACCESS through TCRdb and include only in-frame sequences with V and J called. Some clones fail to appear in such tables; in the studies checked, an unresolved V gene covers under half of the shortfall, and the cause of the remainder is unknown. This sample gives roughly 290,000 clones in total; about 89% of them show up just once. About 12% of the sample belongs to the ten largest clones. Sequencing was carried out using peripheral blood. These receptors originate from a woman in her sixties with acute or convalescent COVID-19.

The rearrangement uses TRBV18 and TRBJ1-2; D perhaps matches TRBD1 (6 bases). Trimming removed 5 bases at V and 8 bases at J, with 12 bases between. The CDR3 contains 12 residues. CDR1 and CDR2 from the germline V gene are KGHSH and LQKENI. The CDR3 spells CASSSNRDGYTF. For the CDR3, the DNA is TGTGCCAGCTCATCGAACAGGGACGGCTACACCTTC.

This clone has only one observation. The V gene is TRBV2, the J gene TRBJ2-3; D call uncertain. Germline V gene data show CDR1 as SNHLY and CDR2 as FYNNEI. The CDR3 is made up of 13 amino acids. The CDR3 DNA is TGTGCTGCAGACTCCCTCGCCACAGATACGCAGTATTTT. Its translation: CAADSLATDTQYF.

This clone has a single count. V and J are TRBV7-2 and TRBJ2-5, with D tentatively TRBD2 (6 bases). In germline, CDR1 is SGHTA, CDR2 FQGNSA. Trimming took off 1 base at V and 13 bases at J, with 13 bases between the two ends. The CDR3 is 12 residues long. CDR3 nucleotide sequence: TGTGCCAGCAGCTTAGATAGCGGCCGGCGGTACTTC. Protein product: CASSLDSGRRYF.

The gene calls are TRBV18 and TRBJ2-7; 11 positions match TRBD1. Per germline, CDR1 KGHSH and CDR2 LQKENI. This CDR3 is 14 amino acids long. With 2 bases clipped from V and 3 bases from J, the junction kept 0 bases outside the gene matches. CDR3 loop: CASSPGTGGYEQYF. CDR3 bases: TGTGCCAGCTCACCAGGGACAGGGGGCTACGAGCAGTACTTC.

This clone has a single count. The J gene is TRBJ2-1, the V gene TRBV4-2; 9 bases fit TRBD2. Germline V gene sequence: CDR1 LGHNA, CDR2 YNFKEQ. J lost 8 bases, V lost 4 bases, and 3 bases had no gene match. CDR3 length: 13 amino acids. This CDR3 reads CASSPERGDEQFF. DNA of the CDR3: TGTGCCAGCAGCCCGGAGCGGGGGGATGAGCAGTTCTTC.

The rearrangement links TRBV5-1 to TRBJ1-4; 8 bases line up with TRBD1. The CDR3 length is 15 residues. V shed 4 bases and J 8 bases; nucleotides not matched to a gene: 10. Looked up from germline, CDR1 is SGHRS and CDR2 is YFSETQ. The CDR3, as DNA: TGCGCCAGCAGCGCATCCGGGACAGGCGAGGAAAAACTGTTTTTT. Amino acids: CASSASGTGEEKLFF.

The chain combines TRBV5-1 with TRBJ2-2; weak D call: TRBD2 (7 bases). Germline assignment: CDR1 SGHRS and CDR2 YFSETQ. CDR3 length: 14 amino acids. Trimming took 4 bases from V and 7 from J, leaving 14 bases between them. CDR3 amino acids: CASSPGGFDGELFF. In DNA, the CDR3 is TGCGCCAGCAGCCCGGGGGGCTTCGACGGGGAGCTGTTTTTT.

The genes are TRBV4-1 and TRBJ2-7; 10 bases match TRBD2. CDR1 and CDR2 (germline): MGHRA, YSYEKL. The CDR3 length is 15 residues. Unmatched junction bases numbered 3, after V lost 1 base and J lost 3 bases. The CDR3 sequence is CASSQAASGGYEQYF. The CDR3, as DNA: TGCGCCAGCAGCCAAGCGGCTAGCGGGGGCTACGAGCAGTACTTC.

Here the CDR3 DNA reads TGTGCCAGCAGCACGTTGGGGTCGGGGGAAAAACTGTTTTTT. Translated: CASSTLGSGEKLFF. This chain uses TRBV7-9 with TRBJ1-4, with D unclear. Trimming took 5 bases from V and 8 from J, leaving 15 bases between them. Germline CDR1 is SEHNR and CDR2 is FQNEAQ (reference sequence). CDR3 size: 14 residues.

This clone was seen once. This chain connects TRBV27 to TRBJ1-5; weak D call: TRBD1 (5 bases). This CDR3 contains 14 residues. Germline-derived CDR1 and CDR2 are MNHEY and SMNVEV (reference sequence). The V and J ends lost 2 bases and 6 bases respectively, with 11 bases between them. CDR3 DNA sequence: TGTGCCAGCAGTTTACTTCAGGGCGGTCAGCCCCAGCATTTT. Translating gives CASSLLQGGQPQHF.

The chain links TRBV4-3 to TRBJ1-1; 9 nucleotides line up with TRBD1. Germline loops: CDR1 LGHNA, CDR2 YSLEER. The CDR3 has 18 amino acids. The V gene end was trimmed by 0 bases and the J gene end by 4 bases; junction bases not matched to a gene: 12. The CDR3 region is CASSQEANGQGKFTEAFF. The CDR3 DNA reads TGCGCCAGCAGCCAAGAGGCCAATGGACAGGGGAAGTTCACTGAAGCTTTCTTT.

This chain uses TRBV6-1 with TRBJ1-1, with TRBD1 as a possible D gene (6 bases). Trimming left V 5 bases short and J 2 bases short, with 12 bases between. The CDR3 extends over 14 amino acids. In germline, CDR1 is MNHNS, CDR2 SASEGT. The CDR3 is CASSRSTGNTEAFF. Written as DNA, the CDR3 is TGTGCCAGCAGTCGTTCGACAGGAAACACTGAAGCTTTCTTT.

The chain is built from TRBV6-9 and TRBJ1-6, with a tentative D call TRBD1 (6 bases). The V end was cut by 2 bases, the J end by 0 bases, with 23 bases between. Germline values: CDR1 MNHGY, CDR2 SVAAGI. CDR3 length: 21 residues. CDR3: CASSYAAARGGLSSYNSPLHF. The CDR3 bases are TGTGCCAGCAGTTATGCGGCAGCAAGGGGGGGATTGAGCTCCTATAATTCACCCCTCCACTTT.